The clone carrying this T cell receptor (beta chain) was picked up many times. Its antigen is not known. The sorted libraries were made from over 800,000 CD4+ or CD8+ T cells. Germline CDR1 DFQATT, CDR2 SNEGSKA (reference sequence). The ends lost 5 bases at V and 4 bases at J; junction bases unmatched: 21. This CDR3 has 19 residues. The record originates from a study of neurological immune-mediated disorders. The study's findings and limits: HTLV-1-associated myelopathy ranked highest for TCR clonal expansion and multiple sclerosis lowest, beneath healthy controls. Expanded clones shared no identical CDR3 amino acid sequences across subjects, which suggested private TCR-beta repertoires in all groups.

The cDNA was generated through 5'RACE incorporating 10-nucleotide random UMIs. Each CDR3 protein is one row after TCRdb ran MiXCR on the 5' RACE reads. The top ten clones hold 5.5% to 6% of a sample with roughly 39,000 distinct CDR3 sequences, 6% to 7.5% of them seen once. The receptor's source is a man aged 50-59 years in good health. V gene TRBV20-1 combines with J gene TRBJ2-1, with TRBD1 matching 9 bases. The material sequenced was CD4+ T cells from blood. CDR3 nucleotides: TGCAGTGCTGCCTCGTCTCGCCGGGACAGGGAAGGAAGGTACAATGAGCAGTTCTTC. This sequence encodes CSAASSRRDREGRYNEQFF.